The sequence of this T cell receptor beta chain was determined in a study of T cell responses to AZD1222 COVID-19 vaccine. Broader study findings: Clonal diversity was possibly underestimated; the donors were predominantly white British and more often female. Vaccination with two AZD1222 doses was followed by a rise in Spike-specific TCR breadth and depth. With dominance at 160-218 and 743-854, vaccine-associated CD4 TCRs spanned spike. Baseline seropositivity characterized only a handful of AZD1222 recipients.

For this clone: Its antigen is still unknown.

The method was immunoSEQ multiplex PCR; TCRdb's version includes in-frame clones alone and lacks a portion of them. The sample yields 95,000 to 100,000 clones, roughly 80% seen once. V lost 6 bases, J lost 13 bases, and 7 bases stayed unmatched. Germline CDR1 MNHEY, CDR2 SVGAGI. The CDR3 covers 13 residues. This specimen was peripheral blood, taken 28 days after the second AZD1222 dose. The chain is built from TRBV6-5 and TRBJ2-1, with 12 bases identical to TRBD2. This TCR derives from an adult who received the AZD1222 COVID-19 vaccine. The CDR3 spells CASSTTSGGLQFF. Here the CDR3 DNA reads TGTGCCAGCAGCACGACTAGCGGGGGTTTACAGTTCTTC.